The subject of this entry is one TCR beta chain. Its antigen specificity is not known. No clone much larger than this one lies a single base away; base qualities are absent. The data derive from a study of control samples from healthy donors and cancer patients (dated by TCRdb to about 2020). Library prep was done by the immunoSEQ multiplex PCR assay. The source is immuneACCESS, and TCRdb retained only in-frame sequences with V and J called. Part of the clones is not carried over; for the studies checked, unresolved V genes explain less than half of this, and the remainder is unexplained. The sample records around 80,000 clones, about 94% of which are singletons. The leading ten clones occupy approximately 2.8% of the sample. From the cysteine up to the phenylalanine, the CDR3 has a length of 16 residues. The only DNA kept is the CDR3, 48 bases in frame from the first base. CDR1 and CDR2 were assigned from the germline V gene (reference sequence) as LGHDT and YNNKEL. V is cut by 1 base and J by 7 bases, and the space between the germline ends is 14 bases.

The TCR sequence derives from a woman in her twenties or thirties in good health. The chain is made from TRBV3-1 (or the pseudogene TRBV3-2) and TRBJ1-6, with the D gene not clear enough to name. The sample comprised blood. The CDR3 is CASSQGLNRVNSPLHF. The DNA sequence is TGTGCCAGCAGCCAAGGCCTAAACAGAGTAAATTCACCCCTCCACTTT.